These T cell receptor beta chains were read from a single sample in a study of shared clonotypes between healthy human individuals. Method: immunoSEQ multiplex PCR; TCRdb's copy keeps in-frame clones and lacks some. Of roughly 1 million clones listed, around four fifths were seen once; the top ten hold 1.4%. Source material: memory CD4+ T cells sorted from blood. All receptors derive from a man aged 18 to 30 in good health. CDR3s include the opening cysteine and the closing phenylalanine or tryptophan. D genes are given only for firm matches. Only part of the rows carry a size: once, few, many, or a class if the clone is expanded.

>.|TRBV28|TRBD1|TRBJ2-7
TGTGCCAGCGTTACAGGGGGCGCTGGGTCCTACGAGCAGTACTTC
CASVTGGAGSYEQYF
>.|TRBV6-4|TRBD1|TRBJ2-7
TGTGCCAGCAGTGACTCTGGGACAGTCACGGGGGAGCAGTACTTC
CASSDSGTVTGEQYF
>.|TRBV7-2|.|TRBJ2-1
TGTGCCAGCAGCTTAGTGGGGGGGCGGCAGCAGTTCTTC
CASSLVGGRQQFF
>once|TRBV7-6|.|TRBJ2-5
TGTGCCAGCAGCTTAGAGAGGGGCGCCCAGTACTTC
CASSLERGAQYF
>.|TRBV15|.|TRBJ1-1
TGTGCCACCAGCAGAGATTACGACACTGAAGCTTTCTTT
CATSRDYDTEAFF
>.|TRBV4-3|TRBD1|TRBJ2-2
TGCGCCAGCAGCCGAGGGACAGCTAATACGAACACCGGGGAGCTGTTTTTT
CASSRGTANTNTGELFF
>.|TRBV5-1|.|TRBJ2-6
TGCGCCAGCGGGAATACAGGGTTAGGGGCCAACGTCCTGACTTTC
CASGNTGLGANVLTF
>once|TRBV5-1|.|TRBJ2-7
TGCGCCAGCAGGCTAGCCTTACCTCACGAGCAGTACTTC
CASRLALPHEQYF
>.|TRBV15|.|TRBJ1-5
TGTGCCACCAGCAGAGAAGGAGAAAGTCAGCCCCAGCATTTT
CATSREGESQPQHF
>.|TRBV11-3|.|TRBJ2-2
TGTGCCAGCAGCCCCGGTCCGGAGAACACCGGGGAGCTGTTTTTT
CASSPGPENTGELFF
>.|TRBV6-5|.|TRBJ2-1
TGTGCCAGCAGTTACTATGGGACTTCCTACAATGAGCAGTTCTTC
CASSYYGTSYNEQFF
>.|TRBV7-2|.|TRBJ2-3
TGTGCCAGCAGCTCACCCGGGGTGGATACGCAGTATTTT
CASSSPGVDTQYF
>.|TRBV4-1|.|TRBJ2-3
TGCGCCAGCAGCCAAGGGGCAGGTAGAGATACGCAGTATTTT
CASSQGAGRDTQYF
>few|TRBV6-1|.|TRBJ1-1
TGTGCCAGCAGGGCTACGGGGAAGAACACTGAAGCTTTCTTT
CASRATGKNTEAFF
>.|TRBV7-3|TRBD1|TRBJ1-6
TGTGCCAGCAGCTTAAACCCCCAGGGACAGGGAAGCTCACCCCTCCACTTT
CASSLNPQGQGSSPLHF
>.|TRBV12-5|.|TRBJ1-3
TGTGCTAGTGGTTTGGGCGTCTCTGGAAACACCATATATTTT
CASGLGVSGNTIYF
>.|TRBV6-9|TRBD1|TRBJ2-1
TGTGCCAGCAGACATAGGACAGGAGGCCCCTACAATGAGCAGTTCTTC
CASRHRTGGPYNEQFF
>.|TRBV7-9|TRBD1|TRBJ2-4
TGTGCCAGCAGCCCAGGGGGTATGGACATTCAGTACTTC
CASSPGGMDIQYF
>.|TRBV7-2|TRBD2|TRBJ2-2
TGTGCCAGCAGGGGAGGGGCCTCTAACACCGGGGAGCTGTTTTTT
CASRGGASNTGELFF
>.|TRBV6-6|.|TRBJ2-7
TGTGCCAGCAGTTACTCGAATGGTCCGGAGCAGTACTTC
CASSYSNGPEQYF
>.|TRBV20-1|.|TRBJ2-1
TGCAGTGACCAGAACAATGAGCAGTTCTTC
CSDQNNEQFF
>.|TRBV2|.|TRBJ1-3
TGTGCCAGCAGTGTAGAGTCGAGAGGGCAGAGCTCTGGAAACACCATATATTTT
CASSVESRGQSSGNTIYF
>.|TRBV9|.|TRBJ1-6
TGTGCCAGCAGCGTAGAATCCAGGGATAATTCACCCCTCCACTTT
CASSVESRDNSPLHF
>.|TRBV4-1|TRBD2|TRBJ2-1
TGCGCCAGCAGCCCGTCGACTAGCGGGGGAACCTACAATGAGCAGTTCTTC
CASSPSTSGGTYNEQFF
>few|TRBV2|.|TRBJ1-5
TGTGCCAGCTCTACCGGTCAGCCCCAGCATTTT
CASSTGQPQHF
>.|TRBV2|TRBD2|TRBJ2-2
TGTGCCAGCAGCATAGGCAGCGGGGGGGCCGGCGGGGAGCTGTTTTTT
CASSIGSGGAGGELFF
>.|TRBV18|.|TRBJ2-7
TGTGCCAGCTCGCCGGGGCATAACGCCGAGCAGTACTTC
CASSPGHNAEQYF
>few|TRBV7-2|.|TRBJ1-1
TGTGCCAGCAGCCCCCAGGCGAACACTGAAGCTTTCTTT
CASSPQANTEAFF
>.|TRBV5-4|TRBD2|TRBJ2-3
TGTGCCAGCAGCTTGAGACTAGCGGGGGATTCTAGCACAGATACGCAGTATTTT
CASSLRLAGDSSTDTQYF
>.|TRBV30|.|TRBJ1-5
TGTGCCTGGAGGGGCACAGGGAATCAGCCCCAGCATTTT
CAWRGTGNQPQHF
>.|TRBV5-4|.|TRBJ1-2
TGTGCCAGCAGCCCCCAGATCGGGGATGGCTACACCTTC
CASSPQIGDGYTF
>.|TRBV28|.|TRBJ2-5
TGTGCCACCAGGCCGGCGGGGCTAGGCGAAGAGACCCAGTACTTC
CATRPAGLGEETQYF
>.|TRBV6-5|TRBD1|TRBJ2-7
TGTGCCAGCAGTTTTAGACAGGGCAGCTACGAGCAGTACTTC
CASSFRQGSYEQYF
>.|TRBV2|.|TRBJ1-3
TGTGCCAGCAGTGAGGAGGGTTTTGGAAACACCATATATTTT
CASSEEGFGNTIYF
>.|TRBV21-1|.|TRBJ1-5
TGTGCCAGCAGCGGCCGGGGGGACGGGGTGGATGGTCAGCCCCAGCATTTT
CASSGRGDGVDGQPQHF
>few|TRBV2|TRBD2|TRBJ2-5
TGTGCCACCGTTAAACTAGCGGGGGTCGAGACCCAGTACTTC
CATVKLAGVETQYF
>.|TRBV5-4|TRBD2|TRBJ2-7
TGTGCCAGCAGCCTAGGGGACGGGACTAGCTACGAGCAGTACTTC
CASSLGDGTSYEQYF